Sequencing of this TCR beta chain was carried out in a study of T-cell reconstitution after alpha-beta-depleted transplantation in children. Study outcomes and limitations: Some patients owed their high day-60 TCRbeta diversity to surviving recipient T cells and thymic progenitors. From newly produced T cells came most of the T-cell counts and diversity one year after transplant. As was reported, about two months after transplant, alpha-beta T cells came from several hundred expanded graft clones.

CDR1 is DFQATT and CDR2 is SNEGSKA in the germline V gene (reference sequence). This CDR3 is built from 11 residues. V was trimmed by 4 bases and J by 4 bases, leaving 8 bases between them. The library targeted TCRbeta and was prepared with unique molecular identifiers. A single record per CDR3 protein comes from TCRdb applying MiXCR to the PCR reads. The top ten clones hold just over 40% of a sample with some 350,000 distinct CDR3 sequences, about 17% of them seen once. A word on this clonotype: As yet, its antigen is unknown.

The chain recombines TRBV20-1 with TRBJ2-7, with D hard to call. Material: PBMCs, mostly from graft donor cells, obtained 360 days after TCRalphabeta/CD19-depleted stem cell transplant. The TCR was taken from a male patient aged 2-15 years who had a stem cell transplant for acute lymphoblastic leukemia, so the T cells may come from the graft donor. CDR3 in amino acids: CSAIVGYEQYF. CDR3 in DNA: TGCAGTGCTATTGTGGGGTACGAGCAGTACTTC.